Listed below are T cell receptor beta chains from one sample, sequenced in a study of spatial heterogeneity in lung cancer. Using its own MiXCR run on the 5' RACE reads, TCRdb lists one record per CDR3 protein. Among about 11,000 distinct CDR3 sequences listed, 24% were seen once. The sample in question was PBMCs, obtained at surgery. The receptors here all came from a female donor with early-stage non-small cell lung cancer. Both conserved end residues are part of each CDR3. The D gene is left open where the match is weak. For some rows the clone size is stated as once, few or many, or as a class when expanded; others skip it.

V gene	D gene	clone size	J gene	CDR3 DNA	CDR3 protein
TRBV20-1	TRBD1	NA	TRBJ1-2	TGCAGTGCTAAGACAGGGGAAGTCGATGGCTACACCTTC	CSAKTGEVDGYTF
TRBV7-9	NA	few	TRBJ2-7	TGTGCCAGCAGCTTTGGTCGGGGGCCCTACGAGCAGTACTTC	CASSFGRGPYEQYF
TRBV20-1	NA	NA	TRBJ2-7	TGCAGTGCTAGGGGCACCTCAGGGGAAAGGTACTTC	CSARGTSGERYF
TRBV3-1	TRBD2	NA	TRBJ2-3	TGTGCCACCGGGGACCCGGGACTAGCGGGAGTCCTGTATTTT	CATGDPGLAGVLYF
TRBV6-2/TRBV6-3	NA	many	TRBJ2-7	TGTGCCAGCAGTTATTCGAGGACCTACGAGCAGTACTTC	CASSYSRTYEQYF
TRBV7-2	TRBD1	NA	TRBJ1-1	TGTGCCAGCAGCTTACAGGGGGGAAGAAACACTGAAGCTTTCTTT	CASSLQGGRNTEAFF
TRBV7-3	TRBD1	NA	TRBJ1-1	TGTGCCAGCAGCCAACATGGGACAGGAGACACTGAAGCTTTCTTT	CASSQHGTGDTEAFF
TRBV5-1	TRBD1	NA	TRBJ1-5	TGCGCCAGCAGCTGGGACAGAAATCAGCCCCAGCATTTT	CASSWDRNQPQHF
TRBV4-2	TRBD2	few	TRBJ2-2	TGTGCCAGCAGCCAAGACTCGGGCGGGAGAGGTGCCGGGGAGCTGTTTTTT	CASSQDSGGRGAGELFF
TRBV7-3	TRBD2	medium-sized	TRBJ2-1	TGTGCCAGCAGCAAATTAGCGGGAAGCTCCTACAATGAGCAGTTCTTC	CASSKLAGSSYNEQFF
TRBV19	NA	many	TRBJ1-1	TGTGCCAGTAGCCTACCGGGGGCCACTGAAGCTTTCTTT	CASSLPGATEAFF
TRBV7-9	NA	medium-sized	TRBJ2-1	TGTGCCAGCAGCCCTAAGGGTAGCTCGGCGAATGAGCAGTTCTTC	CASSPKGSSANEQFF